These 16 T cell receptor beta chains were all obtained from the same sample, sequenced in a study of a mutant IDH1 vaccine in newly diagnosed glioma. Time point indicated: week 35, safety follow-up. Each dose delivered 300 ug of mutant IDH1 20-mer peptide subcutaneously with imiquimod. TCRdb's table, derived via immunoSEQ multiplex PCR, lists solely in-frame clones and lacks some. Among around 57,000 clones listed, 80% to 85% were seen once. Antigens of these TCRs are unknown. The starting material was PBMCs, obtained from a glioma patient whose treatment included an IDH1 peptide vaccine. The receptors were sampled from a man aged 30 to 45 with glioma.

The V call is TRBV4-1, the J call TRBJ1-1; possibly TRBD1 for D (5 bases). V gave up 3 bases and J gave up 10 bases, with 18 bases separating them. The CDR3 contains 14 residues. Germline values: CDR1 MGHRA, CDR2 YSYEKL. Written as DNA, the CDR3 is TGCGCCAGCAGCCACCTCGGACGGGGGGTCGGAGCTTTCTTT. It specifies CASSHLGRGVGAFF.

The chain carries TRBV5-6 and TRBJ1-4; D ambiguous. The CDR3 is made up of 15 amino acids. V was pared by 2 bases and J by 10 bases, with 18 bases between. The germline V gene encodes CDR1 SGHDT and CDR2 YYEEEE. DNA for the CDR3: TGTGCCAGCAGCTTAACCGGGAAACCAGAGGGAAAACTGTTTTTT. Its protein is CASSLTGKPEGKLFF.

This clone was counted a few times. The chain carries TRBV9 and TRBJ1-6; 7 bases are shared with TRBD1. Germline CDR1 SGDLS, CDR2 YYNGEE. The CDR3 runs 15 residues. V lost 2 bases and J lost 9; bases outside the gene matches: 8. The CDR3 DNA reads as TGTGCCAGCAGCGTCACCCGGGACAGAGGTTCACCCCTCCACTTT. This codes for CASSVTRDRGSPLHF.

The chain is built from TRBV5-6 and TRBJ1-2; D is unresolved. The germline CDR1 and CDR2 sequences are SGHDT and YYEEEE. The length of the CDR3 is 12 residues. V lost 3 bases, J lost 4 bases, and 7 bases lay in between. The CDR3 nucleotides read TGTGCCAGCAGCTCCGGGATCTATGGCTACACCTTC. Its translation is CASSSGIYGYTF.

As for this clone: At one end the junction does not follow the germline gene, possibly because of a read error. This sequence joins TRBV10-1 and TRBJ1-1, with TRBD1 matching 8 bases. CDR1 and CDR2 from the germline V gene are WNHNN and SYGVQD (reference sequence). The CDR3 spans 14 residues. CDR3 loop: CASSFGDRPSISTF. In DNA form, the CDR3 reads TGCGCCAGCAGTTTTGGGGACAGGCCTTCCATAAGTACATTT.

The chain carries TRBV25-1 and TRBJ2-2, with 8 nucleotides matching TRBD2. This CDR3 is 13 amino acids long. The junction had 4 bases not matched to a gene; V was cut back by 7 bases and J by 6 bases. CDR1 MGHDK and CDR2 SYGVNS come from the germline V gene. The CDR3 region has the DNA TGTGCCAGCACCGCGGGGGGTCCCGGGGAGCTGTTTTTT. Its translation: CASTAGGPGELFF. The entire variable domain, with the rest obtained from reference TRBV25-1 and TRBJ2-2, is as follows: EADIYQTPRYLVIGTGKKITLECSQTMGHDKMYWYQQDPGMELHLIHYSYGVNSTEKGDLSSESTVSRIRTEHFPLTLESARPSHTSQYLCASTAGGPGELFFGEGSRLTVL.

The chain combines TRBV15 with TRBJ1-5; D gene unclear. The germline CDR1 and CDR2 sequences are LNHNV and YYDKDF (reference sequence). CDR3 length: 15 residues. The V end lost 2 bases, the J end lost 4 bases, and 12 bases lay between the germline ends. CDR3 sequence (DNA): TGTGCCACCAGCAGAAGGCAGGTCAGTAATCAGCCCCAGCATTTT. This sequence encodes CATSRRQVSNQPQHF. Full variable domain (missing parts from reference TRBV15 and TRBJ1-5): DAMVIQNPRYQVTQFGKPVTLSCSQTLNHNVMYWYQQKSSQAPKLLFHYYDKDFNNEADTPDNFQSRRPNTSFCFLDIRSPGLGDTAMYLCATSRRQVSNQPQHFGDGTRLSIL.

The V gene is TRBV25-1, the J gene TRBJ1-2; perhaps TRBD1 as D (6 bases). Looked up from germline, CDR1 is MGHDK and CDR2 is SYGVNS. The CDR3 is 13 amino acids. Trimming removed 3 bases from V and 5 bases from J, with 10 bases in between. The CDR3 region is CASSEGGAYGYTF. Written as DNA, the CDR3 is TGTGCCAGCAGTGAGGGGGGGGCATATGGCTACACCTTC.

This clone has just a few counts. This chain joins TRBV4-1 and TRBJ2-3; no clear D gene. The CDR3 length is 14 residues. Germline CDR1 is MGHRA and CDR2 is YSYEKL. Trimming took 1 base from V and 6 from J, leaving 11 bases between them. The CDR3 DNA is TGCGCCAGCAGCCAAGTAGACACCGGGGATACGCAGTATTTT. Its protein is CASSQVDTGDTQYF.

The CDR3 sequence is CASSLDKPGNTGELFF. The CDR3 nucleotides read TGTGCCAGCAGCTTGGATAAGCCGGGAAACACCGGGGAGCTGTTTTTT. The genes are TRBV5-4 and TRBJ2-2; TRBD2 is a possible D gene (5 bases). Trimming removed 0 bases at V and 2 bases at J, with 11 bases between. Looked up from germline, CDR1 is SGHNT and CDR2 is YYREEE (reference sequence). This CDR3 has 16 residues. The full variable domain, with the rest looked up from reference TRBV5-4 and TRBJ2-2, is ETGVTQSPTHLIKTRGQQVTLRCSSQSGHNTVSWYQQALGQGPQFIFQYYREEENGRGNFPPRFSGLQFPNYSSELNVNALELDDSALYLCASSLDKPGNTGELFFGEGSRLTVL.

The J gene is TRBJ1-5, the V gene TRBV4-1; D might be TRBD1 (5 bases). The germline V and J ends were trimmed by 1 base and 4 bases, with 14 bases remaining between them. The germline CDR1 and CDR2 sequences are MGHRA and YSYEKL. The length of the CDR3 is 16 residues. CDR3 residues: CASSQGRGARNQPQHF. CDR3 DNA sequence: TGCGCCAGCAGCCAAGGAAGAGGGGCTCGAAATCAGCCCCAGCATTTT.

J is TRBJ2-3 and V is TRBV5-6; no firm D call. The CDR3 is 12 amino acids. V gave up 8 bases and J gave up 0 bases, with 7 bases separating them. CDR1 and CDR2 from the germline V gene are SGHDT and YYEEEE. CDR3 sequence reads: CASRASTDTQYF. Here the CDR3 DNA reads TGTGCCAGTCGAGCTAGCACAGATACGCAGTATTTT.

V usage is TRBV7-9 and J usage is TRBJ2-1; TRBD1 matches at 7 bases. The CDR3 is made up of 15 amino acids. Looked up from germline, CDR1 is SEHNR and CDR2 is FQNEAQ (reference sequence). V lost 6 bases, J lost 4 bases, and 9 bases stayed unmatched. The CDR3 protein is CASRLRGPQYNEQFF. The CDR3 DNA follows: TGTGCCAGCAGACTGAGGGGGCCCCAATACAATGAGCAGTTCTTC.

This chain connects TRBV2 to TRBJ1-1; a weak D match, TRBD1 (5 bases). From germline, CDR1 is SNHLY and CDR2 FYNNEI. Trimming shortened V by 3 bases and J by 4 bases, and 15 bases separated the two germline ends. This CDR3 is 15 amino acids long. The CDR3 DNA sequence: TGTGCCAGCAGTGACTTTGGGGGGGGGATCACTGAAGCTTTCTTT. It codes for CASSDFGGGITEAFF.

V usage is TRBV5-6 and J usage is TRBJ1-5; TRBD1 aligns across 7 bases. The trim removed 0 bases at V and 7 bases at J, leaving 10 bases unmatched. This CDR3 contains 16 residues. CDR1 is SGHDT, CDR2 YYEEEE, per germline. The CDR3 spells CASSLGGQIFGQPQHF. In DNA form, the CDR3 reads TGTGCCAGCAGCTTGGGGGGACAGATTTTTGGACAGCCCCAGCATTTT. Using reference TRBV5-6 and TRBJ1-5 for the parts outside the CDR3, the full variable domain is DAGVTQSPTHLIKTRGQQVTLRCSPKSGHDTVSWYQQALGQGPQFIFQYYEEEERQRGNFPDRFSGHQFPNYSSELNVNALLLGDSALYLCASSLGGQIFGQPQHFGDGTRLSIL.

This clone was seen just once. The rearrangement joins TRBV6-1 to TRBJ2-7, with 9 bases that match TRBD1. This CDR3 region has 13 residues. Germline V gives CDR1 MNHNS, CDR2 SASEGT. The V and J ends lost 6 bases and 7 bases, in that order; junction bases with no gene match: 7. The CDR3 coding sequence is TGTGCCAGCAGCCCGGGACAGGGAGGAGAGCAGTACTTC. It yields the protein CASSPGQGGEQYF.